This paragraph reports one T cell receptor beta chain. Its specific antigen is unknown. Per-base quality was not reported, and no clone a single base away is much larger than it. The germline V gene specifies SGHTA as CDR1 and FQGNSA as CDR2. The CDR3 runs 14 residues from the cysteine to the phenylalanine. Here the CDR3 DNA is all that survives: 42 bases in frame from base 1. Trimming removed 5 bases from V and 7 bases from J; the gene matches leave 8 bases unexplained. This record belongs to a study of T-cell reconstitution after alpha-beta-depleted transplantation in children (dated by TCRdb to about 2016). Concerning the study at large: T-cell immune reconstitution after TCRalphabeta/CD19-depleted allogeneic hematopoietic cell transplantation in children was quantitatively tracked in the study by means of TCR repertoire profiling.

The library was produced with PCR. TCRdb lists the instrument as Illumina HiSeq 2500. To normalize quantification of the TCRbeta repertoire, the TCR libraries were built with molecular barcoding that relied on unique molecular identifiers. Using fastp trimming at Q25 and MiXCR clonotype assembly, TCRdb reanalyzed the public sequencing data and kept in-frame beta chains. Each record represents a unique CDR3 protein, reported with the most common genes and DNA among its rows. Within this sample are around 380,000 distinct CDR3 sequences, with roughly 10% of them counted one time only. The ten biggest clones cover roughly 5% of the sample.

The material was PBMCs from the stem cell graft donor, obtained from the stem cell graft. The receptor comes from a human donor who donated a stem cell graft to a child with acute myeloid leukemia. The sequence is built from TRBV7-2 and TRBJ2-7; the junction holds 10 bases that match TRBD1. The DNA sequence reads TGTGCCAGCAGCACCCGGACAGGGGGGAGGGAGCAGTACTTC. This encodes CASSTRTGGREQYF.